This T cell receptor beta chain emerged from a study of shared clonotypes between healthy human individuals (dated by TCRdb to the early 2020s). Regarding the research as a whole: A few men and two women, aged 18 to 49 years, made up the cohort. For each donor, CD4 naive and CD4 memory were each run on three plates, CD8 naive on two plates, and CD8 memory on one plate. To estimate repertoire size and how much clonotypes are shared between individuals, the study performed deep sequencing of blood TCR repertoires from about five healthy adults. Different laboratories and diverse techniques were used to prepare libraries and sequence TCR repertoires, to increase sequencing depth and limit assay-specific biases. Each donor's leukapheresis produced roughly between about 0.8 and 8.9 billion PBMCs.

Notes on this clone: Its antigen is unknown. Qualities for individual bases were not recorded, and no much larger clone is one base off.

There are 14 amino acids in the CDR3, from cysteine to phenylalanine inclusive. The DNA shown is the 42-base CDR3, in frame from base 1. V and J lose 3 bases and 5 bases, and a span of 13 bases separates them. CDR1 is given as LNHDA and CDR2 as SQIVND, both from the germline V gene (reference sequence). On the study overall, not on this receptor specifically: Pairwise subsampling led to the expectation that sequencing depth would affect the degree of clonotype sharing among donors. Because the study included only a small number of donors, the genetic and exposure-history diversity represented was limited. Only blood was sampled, and tissue TCR repertoires likely differ from those in blood. Estimated clonotype richness was generally larger for naive than for memory subsets. Sharing across four donors was observed for roughly 5.4% of naive CD4, less than 4% of naive CD8, over 2% of memory CD4, and about 0.4% of memory CD8 clonotypes. Even with the large sequencing depth, rarefaction of the sorted-subset datasets indicated that sequencing was incomplete. Compared with non-shared clonotypes, the clonotypes found in all four sorted-subset donors had higher generation probabilities.

TCR CDR3 regions were amplified from genomic DNA by multiplex PCR using the deep immunoSEQ assay. For each cell subset, the extracted genomic DNA was distributed evenly across all wells of several immunoSEQ 96-well plates, and each plate served as one replicate. For sorted subsets, each replicate PCR was loaded with 200 ng genomic DNA, equivalent to approximately 27,000 T cell genomes. Purified libraries were quantified with a Qubit 3.0 fluorometer, sized on a Bioanalyzer 2100, and re-quantified with the KAPA Library Quantification kit. Every immunoSEQ 96-well plate was sequenced on a dedicated single-read 150-cycle Illumina NextSeq 550 flow cell. Under the source paper's analysis protocol: Because the immunoSEQ output held only junctional sequences and lacked quality scores, the filtering could not match the filtering applied to full-length reads. Sequences were annotated with PyIR, a Python wrapper for IgBLAST v1.9, using IMGT germline references to assign V/J genes and CDR3. Reads were filtered out if the reads had weak V/J assignments (E-value above 1e-6), no CDR3, stop codons, out-of-frame junctions, or ambiguous translated residues. A V3J clonotype was defined by an identical inferred V gene, J gene, and CDR3 amino acid sequence. Percentage overlap between repertoires was calculated by dividing the number of shared unique clonotypes by the size of the smaller repertoire. Three approaches were used to assess repertoire richness: RTK rarefaction, the Chao1 estimator, and Recon v2.1 estimates of unobserved clonotypes. Generation probabilities were computed with OLGA for all TCRbeta clonotypes obtained by the gDNA method from a few donors. TCRdb stores this immuneACCESS table with in-frame sequences only. Part of the clones is absent; in the studies checked, under half of the shortfall reflects unresolved V genes, and no reason is known for the rest. For V, J and clone size, that table is used; D and trimming come from the DNA. Counted in this sample were approximately 1.1 million clones; approximately 80% of them appeared once. Approximately 0.5% of the sample goes to the ten largest clones.

Healthy HIV-negative adults with no recently reported acute infections or vaccinations were included as donors. Only Caucasian adults living in Nashville, Tennessee, USA were represented among the donors. CD4+ T cells were enriched by magnetic negative selection, after which naive cells were positively selected on CD45RA and the negative fraction was taken as the memory subset. After blood collection by leukapheresis, PBMCs were isolated using Ficoll-Histopaque density gradient centrifugation and then cryopreserved in the vapor phase of liquid nitrogen. Analytical flow cytometry was used to check the purity and quantity of every magnetically sorted T cell population. Genomic DNA was isolated from each sorted fraction and quantified by UV absorbance on a Nanodrop 2000c.

The sequence derives from a man younger than 35 in good health. Some clones in this sample may be carry-over from other donors' samples. The chain uses TRBV19 and TRBJ1-1; the best D guess is TRBD1, with 5 bases matching. The sample taken for sequencing was memory CD4+ T cells from PBMCs. Taken with the paper, the label for cell subset or site translates to: CD45RA-negative fraction. In nucleotides, the sequence is TGTGCCAGTAGTATTGGGGGTTCGGGGACTGAAGCTTTCTTT. Translated, this is CASSIGGSGTEAFF.